Listed here are 5 T cell receptor beta chains from one sample, sequenced in a study of T cells in women clearing cervical HPV infection. Here immunoSEQ multiplex PCR was the method, and the copy in TCRdb shows in-frame clones only, minus some. This listing includes some 43,000 clones. Sequenced: blood buffy coat. The receptors shown here come from a woman between 18 and 70 years old with a cervical HPV16 infection that either progressed to CIN3+ or cleared (not recorded which).

The CDR3 sequence is CASTLAGGSYEQYF. The covered CDR3 bases are TGTGCCAGCACCCTTGCCGGGGGTAGTTACGAG. The chain links TRBV5-6 to TRBJ2-7; D is possibly TRBD2 (6 bases). Sequencing ends 3 residues short of the CDR3 end; the germline J gene provides the rest. V lost 6 bases to trimming and J lost 4 bases, with 17 bases between them. The germline V gene encodes CDR1 SGHDT and CDR2 YYEEEE. This CDR3 comprises 14 residues.

The part of the CDR3 DNA that was read is TGTGCCAGCTCACCTCCGGGACAGGGGATTTGGGAGACG. Translation gives CASSPPGQGIWET. The full CDR3 sequence reads CASSPPGQGIWETQYF. The gene calls are TRBV18 and TRBJ2-3; 10 bases are shared with TRBD1. Read coverage stops 3 residues before the CDR3 terminus; the germline J gene supplies the remainder. CDR3 length: 16 amino acids. Germline loops: CDR1 KGHSH, CDR2 LQKENI. Based on the CDR3 plus reference TRBV18 and TRBJ2-3, the full variable domain is NAGVMQNPRHLVRRRGQEARLRCSPMKGHSHVYWYRQLPEEGLKFMVYLQKENIIDESGMPKERFSAEFPKEGPSILRIQQVVRGDSAAYFCASSPPGQGIWETQYFGPGTRLTVL.

Notes on this clone: The read terminates 3 residues ahead of where the CDR3 ends, so the germline J gene completes it. The chain couples TRBV5-4 to TRBJ2-7, with a weak D call TRBD1 (5 bases). CDR1 is SGHNT, CDR2 YYREEE, per germline (reference sequence). The CDR3 spans 13 residues. Trimming shortened V by 8 bases and J by 2 bases, and 14 bases separated the two germline ends. This CDR3 is CASQKDITYEQYF. The CDR3 bases that were read are TGTGCCAGTCAGAAGGACATAACCTACGAG.

Of note for this clone: The read gets to within 3 residues of the CDR3 end, and the germline J gene fills in the rest. The rearrangement uses TRBV20-1 and TRBJ1-4, with 8 bases that match TRBD1. CDR1 is DFQATT, CDR2 SNEGSKA, per germline (reference sequence). CDR3 length: 14 residues. With 1 base clipped from V and 10 bases from J, the junction kept 8 bases outside the gene matches. The CDR3: CSARVGDRPGKLFF. The CDR3 DNA, read in part, is TGCAGTGCTAGAGTAGGGGACAGGCCCGGAAAA.

As concerns this clone: The sequenced fragment ends 3 residues before the CDR3 boundary, so the rest is inferred from the germline J gene. The rearrangement links TRBV7-6 to TRBJ2-2; tentatively, D is TRBD1 (6 bases). This CDR3 spans 15 amino acids. Germline CDR1 SGHVS, CDR2 FNYEAQ. This chain's CDR3 is CASRPVQGPNSPLFF. The part of the CDR3 DNA that was read is TGTGCCAGCAGGCCTGTACAGGGACCAAATTCACCG.